This passage covers 29 T cell receptor beta chains from one sample sequenced in a study of cytomegalovirus exposure and HLA in healthy donors. The PCR employed 60 Vbeta primers together with 13 Jbeta primers. The protocol was immunoSEQ multiplex PCR, while the TCRdb copy is restricted to in-frame clones and leaves out a portion. The profile covers about 180,000 clones, with 65% to 85% appearing a single time and approximately 2.5% taken by the ten largest. Material for sequencing was PBMCs. These receptors were taken from a man between 60 and 75 years old in good health and CMV-seronegative.

Written as DNA, the CDR3 is TGTGCCAGCTCTCTTGACAGTTTCTCTGGAAACACCATATATTTT. This gives the protein CASSLDSFSGNTIYF. This rearrangement joins TRBV18 to TRBJ1-3; a possible D gene is TRBD1 (5 bases). The germline V and J ends were trimmed by 6 bases and 0 bases, with 12 bases remaining between them. This CDR3 has 15 residues. The germline V gene encodes CDR1 KGHSH and CDR2 LQKENI. Drawing the rest from reference TRBV18 and TRBJ1-3, the complete variable domain is NAGVMQNPRHLVRRRGQEARLRCSPMKGHSHVYWYRQLPEEGLKFMVYLQKENIIDESGMPKERFSAEFPKEGPSILRIQQVVRGDSAAYFCASSLDSFSGNTIYFGEGSWLTVV.

This clone was counted a few times. This chain links TRBV18 with TRBJ2-1; 7 nucleotides match TRBD2. The CDR3 runs to 15 residues. Germline trimming cut 2 bases from V and 3 bases from J; bases unmatched to any gene: 4. Germline V gene lookup returns CDR1 KGHSH and CDR2 LQKENI. The CDR3 DNA sequence: TGTGCCAGCTCACCATCCGCGGGGGTCTACAATGAGCAGTTCTTC. Residues: CASSPSAGVYNEQFF.

V gene TRBV5-6 combines with J gene TRBJ1-5, with 8 bases fitting TRBD1. The V and J ends lost 4 bases and 7 bases, in that order; junction bases with no gene match: 7. Germline V gene data show CDR1 as SGHDT and CDR2 as YYEEEE. The CDR3 runs to 14 residues. CDR3: CASSMDRAKQPQHF. The CDR3 nucleotides are TGTGCCAGCAGCATGGACAGGGCTAAGCAGCCCCAGCATTTT.

This chain joins TRBV5-1 and TRBJ2-2, with D unresolved. The CDR3 is 15 amino acids. V was clipped by 0 bases and J by 6 bases, with 12 bases between them. Germline V gene lookup returns CDR1 SGHRS and CDR2 YFSETQ. CDR3 bases: TGCGCCAGCAGCTTGGCGGCAGGTTCCGCCGGGGAGCTGTTTTTT. This codes for CASSLAAGSAGELFF.

The chain carries TRBV6-6 and TRBJ2-7; 9 bases are a match to TRBD1. V lost 5 bases, J lost 5 bases, and 1 base stayed unmatched. The CDR3 is 12 residues long. Per germline, CDR1 MNHNY and CDR2 SVGAGI (reference sequence). CDR3 sequence (DNA): TGTGCCAGCAGTGGGGACAGGGACGAGCAGTACTTC. This gives the protein CASSGDRDEQYF.

The chain combines TRBV9 with TRBJ2-6, with D possibly matching TRBD1 (6 bases). The CDR3 loop spans 18 amino acids. Deletions cut 4 bases from V and 0 bases from J, with 17 bases between. Germline V gene sequence: CDR1 SGDLS, CDR2 YYNGEE. CDR3 nucleotides: TGTGCCAGCAGCAACCCTAGACAGGCCGACTCTGGGGCCAACGTCCTGACTTTC. It translates to CASSNPRQADSGANVLTF.

The CDR3 sequence is CACQGLAGESTGELFF. The CDR3 DNA reads TGTGCCTGTCAGGGGCTAGCGGGAGAGAGCACCGGGGAGCTGTTTTTT. The chain employs TRBV30 and TRBJ2-2, with 10 positions matching TRBD2. The CDR3 consists of 16 residues. Germline values: CDR1 GTSNPN, CDR2 SVGIG (reference sequence). With V trimmed by 6 bases and J by 4 bases, 11 bases remained unmatched.

The V call is TRBV6-6, the J call TRBJ2-7; D is perhaps TRBD1 (5 bases). The CDR3 sequence is 14 residues long. Trimming removed 7 bases from V and 2 bases from J, with 15 bases in between. In germline, CDR1 is MNHNY, CDR2 SVGAGI (reference sequence). The CDR3 spells CASTKPTDPYEQYF. The CDR3 DNA sequence: TGTGCCAGCACCAAACCGACAGATCCCTACGAGCAGTACTTC.

The V call is TRBV10-3, the J call TRBJ1-2; 8 bases agree with TRBD1. With 3 bases clipped from V and 2 bases from J, the junction kept 2 bases outside the gene matches. The CDR3 extends over 14 amino acids. Per the germline V gene, CDR1 is ENHRY and CDR2 is SYGVKD. The CDR3 region has the DNA TGTGCCATCAGTGAAGGGACAGGAAACTATGGCTACACCTTC. As protein: CAISEGTGNYGYTF.

The V call is TRBV5-1, the J call TRBJ2-6; 7 nucleotides line up with TRBD2. Germline CDR1 and CDR2: SGHRS and YFSETQ. V lost 3 bases to trimming and J lost 3 bases; unmatched junction nucleotides: 3. The CDR3 runs to 15 residues. In DNA form, the CDR3 reads TGCGCCAGCAGCTGGGGGGGGAATGGGGCCAACGTCCTGACTTTC. Protein sequence: CASSWGGNGANVLTF.

The chain employs TRBV15 and TRBJ2-2, with a tentative D call TRBD2 (5 bases). CDR1 LNHNV and CDR2 YYDKDF come from the germline V gene (reference sequence). V lost 3 bases and J lost 6, with 11 bases in between. CDR3 length: 14 amino acids. CDR3 bases: TGTGCCACCAGCAGGGAGAGGGTATCCGGGGAGCTGTTTTTT. This translates into CATSRERVSGELFF.

The J gene is TRBJ1-1, the V gene TRBV5-3, with 7 bases that match TRBD1. TRBV5-3 is marked as an open reading frame, function uncertain. The CDR3 extends over 15 amino acids. Losses at the gene ends were 4 bases for V and 1 base for J; bases not matched to a gene: 7. The CDR3 DNA follows: TGTGCCAGAAGCGGCGGGACAGCCAAGAACACTGAAGCTTTCTTT. It yields the protein CARSGGTAKNTEAFF.

The count of this clone is one. The chain recombines TRBV10-3 with TRBJ2-1; TRBD2 might be the D (5 bases). The V end lost 3 bases, the J end lost 6 bases, and 12 bases lay between the germline ends. Germline assignment: CDR1 ENHRY and CDR2 SYGVKD. The CDR3 totals 14 residues. The CDR3 region is CAISDLAGANEQFF. The CDR3 nucleotides are TGTGCCATCAGTGATTTGGCGGGTGCCAATGAGCAGTTCTTC.

The chain couples TRBV2 to TRBJ2-3, with D perhaps matching TRBD1 (5 bases). The CDR3 extends over 15 amino acids. The V end lost 3 bases, the J end lost 2 bases, and 12 bases lay between the germline ends. Per germline, CDR1 SNHLY and CDR2 FYNNEI. CDR3 sequence reads: CASSEQGSSTDTQYF. The CDR3 DNA reads as TGTGCCAGCAGTGAGCAGGGCTCATCCACAGATACGCAGTATTTT.

V gene TRBV25-1 combines with J gene TRBJ1-1; D unresolved. Germline V gene lookup returns CDR1 MGHDK and CDR2 SYGVNS. Trimming took off 2 bases at V and 1 base at J, with 8 bases between the two ends. The CDR3 extends over 14 amino acids. CDR3 nucleotides: TGTGCCAGCAGTGAACCACTTAGGAACACTGAAGCTTTCTTT. It specifies CASSEPLRNTEAFF.

The chain uses TRBV7-6 and TRBJ1-2; 10 bases map to TRBD1. Unmatched junction bases numbered 3, after V lost 5 bases and J lost 6 bases. Germline-derived CDR1 and CDR2 are SGHVS and FNYEAQ. CDR3 length: 13 residues. CDR3 region: CASSPDRGNGYTF. DNA for the CDR3: TGTGCCAGCAGCCCGGACAGGGGGAATGGCTACACCTTC. Full variable domain (rest looked up from reference TRBV7-6 and TRBJ1-2): GAGVSQSPRYKVTKRGQDVALRCDPISGHVSLYWYRQALGQGPEFLTYFNYEAQQDKSGLPNDRFSAERPEGSISTLTIQRTEQRDSAMYRCASSPDRGNGYTFGSGTRLTVV.

The chain uses TRBV6-4 and TRBJ2-1, with 7 bases fitting TRBD1. V gave up 9 bases and J gave up 5 bases; unmatched junction bases: 13. The CDR3 has 15 amino acids. CDR1 MRHNA and CDR2 SNTAGT come from the germline V gene. The CDR3 protein is CARDLRDSSNNEQFF. The CDR3 DNA is TGTGCCAGGGACCTCCGGGACAGCTCAAACAATGAGCAGTTCTTC.

This sequence joins TRBV19 and TRBJ1-4; 9 bases line up with TRBD1. This CDR3 has 14 residues. Germline trimming cut 9 bases from V and 8 bases from J; bases unmatched to any gene: 10. Per the germline V gene, CDR1 is LNHDA and CDR2 is SQIVND (reference sequence). This CDR3 is CASRRTGAREKLFF. The CDR3 bases are TGTGCCAGCCGGAGGACAGGGGCCCGGGAAAAACTGTTTTTT.

The genes are TRBV5-1 and TRBJ2-2, with 8 bases aligning to TRBD1. In germline, CDR1 is SGHRS, CDR2 YFSETQ. CDR3 length equals 16 residues. V was pared by 4 bases and J by 1 base, with 6 bases of the junction left unmatched. The CDR3 reads CASSTSGTGNTGELFF. The DNA for the CDR3 is TGCGCCAGCAGCACATCCGGGACAGGGAACACCGGGGAGCTGTTTTTT.

The rearrangement joins TRBV13 to TRBJ1-2; TRBD1 matches at 9 bases. V shed 3 bases, J shed 3 bases, and the junction held 2 bases outside the gene matches. Germline V gene lookup returns CDR1 PRHDT and CDR2 FYEKMQ (reference sequence). The CDR3 totals 14 residues. The CDR3, as DNA: TGTGCCAGCAGCTTTTACAGGGGGCACTATGGCTACACCTTC. This translates into CASSFYRGHYGYTF.

This clone was counted a few times. This chain joins TRBV5-4 and TRBJ2-3, with a tentative D call TRBD1 (5 bases). The germline V and J ends were trimmed by 6 bases and 0 bases, with 14 bases remaining between them. CDR1 SGHNT and CDR2 YYREEE come from the germline V gene (reference sequence). The CDR3 loop spans 15 amino acids. The CDR3 region has the DNA TGTGCCAGCACCCTAAAGGGGCCTAGCACAGATACGCAGTATTTT. It codes for CASTLKGPSTDTQYF.

The V and J genes are TRBV6-5 and TRBJ1-2, with 7 bases fitting TRBD1. Germline loops: CDR1 MNHEY, CDR2 SVGAGI. With 6 bases clipped from V and 8 bases from J, the junction kept 12 bases outside the gene matches. The CDR3 sequence is 14 residues long. The CDR3 DNA is TGTGCCAGCAGGCCCGGTCGTCAGGGGGAAGGCTACACCTTC. It specifies CASRPGRQGEGYTF.

This chain links TRBV7-9 with TRBJ1-2, with 9 bases that match TRBD1. The J segment lost 5 bases and the V segment lost 5 bases, leaving 12 bases of the junction unmatched. Germline V gene lookup returns CDR1 SEHNR and CDR2 FQNEAQ (reference sequence). There are 16 residues in the CDR3. Here the CDR3 DNA reads TGTGCCAGCAGCCCGGGGGGACAGGGAATACAATATGGCTACACCTTC. Its translation is CASSPGGQGIQYGYTF.

The chain carries TRBV6-5 and TRBJ1-1; possibly TRBD1 for D (5 bases). The CDR3 contains 13 residues. V was cut by 9 bases and J by 4 bases, with 15 bases left in between. The germline gives CDR1 MNHEY, CDR2 SVGAGI. The CDR3 DNA reads as TGTGCCAGGACGGGCAGGGATGGCACTGAAGCTTTCTTT. Its protein product is CARTGRDGTEAFF.

This clone has more than one count but fewer than ten. The V call is TRBV5-4, the J call TRBJ2-6, with D perhaps matching TRBD2 (5 bases). Germline V gene sequence: CDR1 SGHNT, CDR2 YYREEE (reference sequence). There are 18 residues in the CDR3. Trimming stripped 2 bases from V and 0 bases from J, with 15 bases between. This CDR3 is CASSFSLGGLSGANVLTF. CDR3 sequence (DNA): TGTGCCAGCAGCTTCTCTTTAGGAGGACTCTCTGGGGCCAACGTCCTGACTTTC.

This clone has only one observation. At one of its ends the junction is not consistent with the germline gene, which may arise from a read error. The rearrangement links TRBV7-9 to TRBJ1-2; 12 nucleotides match TRBD1. This CDR3 contains 17 residues. CDR1 is SEHNR and CDR2 is FQNEAQ in the germline V gene (reference sequence). CDR3 DNA: TGTGCCAGCAGCTTCAACCGGGACAGGGGGCTTGTTGATGGCTACCCCTTC. This codes for CASSFNRDRGLVDGYPF. Based on the CDR3 plus reference TRBV7-9 and TRBJ1-2, the full variable domain is DTGVSQNPRHKITKRGQNVTFRCDPISEHNRLYWYRQTLGQGPEFLTYFQNEAQLEKSRLLSDRFSAERPKGSFSTLEIQRTEQGDSAMYLCASSFNRDRGLVDGYPFGSGTRLTVV.

The chain joins TRBV7-6 to TRBJ2-3; D remains unclear. This CDR3 comprises 12 residues. Germline V gene lookup returns CDR1 SGHVS and CDR2 FNYEAQ. Between the trimmed V and J ends, which lost 5 bases and 0 bases, there was a span of 3 bases. The CDR3 loop reads CASSTSTDTQYF. The CDR3 nucleotides read TGTGCCAGCAGCACAAGCACAGATACGCAGTATTTT.

Comment on this clone: One junction end disagrees with the germline gene, perhaps due to a read error. The chain links TRBV5-1 to TRBJ2-5; no clear D gene. This CDR3 comprises 14 residues. Germline CDR1 SGHRS, CDR2 YFSETQ. The CDR3 nucleotides are TGCGCCAGCAGCTTGGCCAATTACCAGGAGACCCAGTACTTC. Residues: CASSLANYQETQYF.

In regard to this clone: One end of the junction does not line up with germline, which may come from a read error. The rearrangement joins TRBV30 to TRBJ1-5, with a tentative D call TRBD1 (6 bases). Germline CDR1 and CDR2: GTSNPN and SVGIG (reference sequence). The CDR3 sequence is 13 residues long. DNA for the CDR3: TGTGCCTGGAGTCCAGGGGACGGGCAGCCCCAGAATTTT. This codes for CAWSPGDGQPQNF.